This entry lists 10 T cell receptor beta chains sequenced from one sample in a study of T cell clusters in autoimmune cytopenias. TRB rearrangements were amplified by touch-down multiplex PCR with mixed TRB-A/B primers. One entry per CDR3 protein, without DNA, is what TCRdb gives after re-calling the multiplex PCR reads. The sample data list about 12,000 distinct CDR3 sequences. TRB amplification used 200 to 250 ng of peripheral blood genomic DNA. Another study also made use of these data, one on T cell repertoires in aging, cancer and after chemotherapy.

The sample consisted of peripheral blood. The receptor set was obtained from a human donor in good health.

CDR3 region: CASSPPMGGVSYEQYF. The chain recombines TRBV18 with TRBJ2-7. The CDR3 covers 16 residues. Germline V gene lookup returns CDR1 KGHSH and CDR2 LQKENI.

The chain uses TRBV6-5 and TRBJ2-5. Germline lookup yields CDR1 MNHEY and CDR2 SVGAGI. The CDR3 sequence is 14 residues long. The chain's CDR3 is CASSYSADAETQYF.

This clonotype is called medium-sized based on its frequency. This chain uses TRBV19 with TRBJ1-2; TCRdb returns TRBD1, unconfirmable since there is no DNA. The CDR3 is 15 amino acids. The germline gives CDR1 LNHDA, CDR2 SQIVND (reference sequence). The CDR3 here is CASSPRGQGGWGYTF.

This clonotype is medium-sized by frequency. The genes are TRBV19 and TRBJ1-2. Germline assignment: CDR1 LNHDA and CDR2 SQIVND (reference sequence). The CDR3 runs to 13 residues. CDR3: CASSILVRYGYTF.

The chain links TRBV6-1 to TRBJ2-2. The length of the CDR3 is 16 residues. Germline CDR1 and CDR2: MNHNS and SASEGT. The CDR3 here is CASSKEIQANTGELFF.

The chain recombines TRBV5-1 with TRBJ2-5; TCRdb proposes TRBD2, but this gene call is untestable without DNA. The germline V gene has CDR1 SGHRS and CDR2 YFSETQ. The CDR3 spans 14 residues. CDR3 sequence: CASSLGLAGAFQYF.

This clonotype shows up as medium-sized by frequency. The chain links TRBV6-5 to TRBJ1-2; TCRdb outputs TRBD1, but without DNA this stays unchecked. This CDR3 is 14 amino acids long. Germline CDR1 MNHEY, CDR2 SVGAGI. CDR3 protein: CASSLDRITYGYTF.

CDR3 residues: CASGVSGNTIYF. The chain recombines TRBV6-5 with TRBJ1-3. The CDR3 consists of 12 residues. Germline V gives CDR1 MNHEY, CDR2 SVGAGI.

The chain links TRBV5-1 to TRBJ2-5. CDR1 SGHRS and CDR2 YFSETQ come from the germline V gene. The CDR3 spans 13 residues. CDR3 in amino acids: CASTPDTQETQYF.

The chain couples TRBV4-3 to TRBJ1-2; TCRdb's assignment of TRBD1 cannot be checked, as there is no DNA. Per germline, CDR1 LGHNA and CDR2 YSLEER. The CDR3 totals 16 residues. The CDR3 protein is CASSQDDGGRGYGYTF.